Listed below are T cell receptor beta chains from one sample, sequenced in a study of T cell responses to AZD1222 COVID-19 vaccine. Repertoires were generated with immunoSEQ multiplex PCR, while TCRdb's copy carries only in-frame clones and drops some. The data hold around 99,000 clones, with about 89% observed a single time. The sample was peripheral blood, taken 28 days after the second AZD1222 dose. These TCRs come from an adult who received the AZD1222 COVID-19 vaccine. The CDR3 runs from the conserved cysteine through the conserved F or W. The D gene is left open where the match is weak. The size field is filled for only some rows; it gives once, few, many or a size class.

.	TRBJ1-5	.	TRBV20-1	CSASGQNNQPQHF	TGCAGTGCTAGTGGGCAGAACAATCAGCCCCAGCATTTT
.	TRBJ2-7	once	TRBV7-2	CASSLGTSFEQYF	TGTGCCAGCAGCTTAGGCACTAGTTTCGAGCAGTACTTC
.	TRBJ2-1	.	TRBV6-5	CASRPDWRNYNEQFF	TGTGCCAGCAGACCAGACTGGAGGAACTACAATGAGCAGTTCTTC
TRBD1	TRBJ2-2	.	TRBV13	CASSARDRADTGELFF	TGTGCCAGCAGCGCCCGGGACAGGGCTGACACCGGGGAGCTGTTTTTT
.	TRBJ2-2	.	TRBV6-6	CASRNTGTLGTGELFF	TGTGCCAGCAGAAATACTGGGACCCTAGGGACCGGGGAGCTGTTTTTT
.	TRBJ1-6	.	TRBV6-5	CATNHRTGSNHF	TGTGCCACCAACCACAGAACAGGGTCCAACCACTTT
.	TRBJ1-1	.	TRBV7-2	CASSFVQKNTEAFF	TGTGCCAGCAGCTTCGTACAGAAGAACACTGAAGCTTTCTTT
TRBD2	TRBJ2-5	.	TRBV28	CASTTSGGSQETQYF	TGTGCCAGCACAACTAGCGGTGGATCCCAAGAGACCCAGTACTTC
.	TRBJ1-2	.	TRBV12-2	CASRLGERGVLNYGYTF	TGTGCAAGTCGCTTAGGAGAAAGGGGGGTGTTGAACTATGGCTACACCTTC
.	TRBJ1-5	.	TRBV7-9	CASSLQGDQPQHF	TGTGCCAGCAGCCTACAGGGAGATCAGCCCCAGCATTTT
TRBD2	TRBJ2-7	.	TRBV28	CASIPGTSTEQYF	TGTGCCAGCATTCCGGGGACTAGTACCGAGCAGTACTTC